These 27 T cell receptor beta chains came from one sample sequenced in a study of blood T cell repertoires in COVID-19. Generated by immunoSEQ multiplex PCR, the TCRdb table keeps only in-frame clones and is missing some. The sample contains about 260,000 clones, about 90% of which appear only once. Material for sequencing was PBMCs or T cells enriched from blood (not recorded which). The receptors stem from a woman in her forties who had been exposed to COVID-19.

The J gene is TRBJ2-2, the V gene TRBV4-3; 7 bases are a match to TRBD2. Germline CDR1 is LGHNA and CDR2 is YSLEER. The CDR3 runs 15 residues. Losses at the gene ends were 0 bases for V and 5 bases for J; bases not matched to a gene: 3. The CDR3 loop is CASSQEAGITGELFF. The CDR3 DNA reads TGCGCCAGCAGCCAAGAAGCGGGGATAACCGGGGAGCTGTTTTTT.

CDR3 in amino acids: CASSFGTGTYEQYF. The DNA of the CDR3 is TGTGCCAGCAGCTTCGGGACAGGGACATACGAGCAGTACTTC. The chain recombines TRBV27 with TRBJ2-7; TRBD1 aligns across 9 bases. V dropped 6 bases and J dropped 4; count of bases not matched to a gene: 7. CDR1 and CDR2 (germline): MNHEY, SMNVEV (reference sequence). The CDR3 is made up of 14 amino acids.

The chain links TRBV5-1 to TRBJ2-7; 9 bases map to TRBD2. Losses at the gene ends were 3 bases for V and 2 bases for J; bases not matched to a gene: 6. The CDR3 is 15 residues long. Germline V lookup: CDR1 SGHRS, CDR2 YFSETQ. The CDR3 region is CASSYTAGGTYEQYF. DNA of the CDR3: TGCGCCAGCAGCTACACTGCGGGGGGGACCTACGAGCAGTACTTC.

V gene TRBV12-5 combines with J gene TRBJ2-3; 9 bases agree with TRBD2. Germline CDR1 and CDR2: LGHNT and FRNRAP. J gave up 6 bases and V 5 bases, and 9 bases lay outside the gene matches. The CDR3 runs 15 residues. The CDR3 protein is CASGPSLAGSDTQYF. The CDR3 DNA is TGTGCTAGTGGTCCGAGCCTAGCGGGATCCGATACGCAGTATTTT.

V is TRBV27 and J is TRBJ1-2, with D perhaps TRBD1 (5 bases). Germline V gene data show CDR1 as MNHEY and CDR2 as SMNVEV (reference sequence). The V and J ends lost 3 bases and 8 bases respectively, with 13 bases between them. The length of the CDR3 is 13 residues. The CDR3 nucleotides are TGTGCCAGCAGTTTCGTGGCAGGGAACGGCTACACCTTC. This codes for CASSFVAGNGYTF.

The chain employs TRBV27 and TRBJ1-2, with D tentatively TRBD1 (6 bases). The germline CDR1 and CDR2 sequences are MNHEY and SMNVEV (reference sequence). The V gene lost 1 base and the J gene lost 0 bases, with 15 bases spanning the gap. This CDR3 region has 17 residues. Here the CDR3 reads CASSLWGRTDANYGYTF. The DNA of the CDR3 is TGTGCCAGCAGTTTATGGGGACGGACAGACGCTAACTATGGCTACACCTTC.

The chain is built from TRBV11-2 and TRBJ2-1; D is possibly TRBD2 (5 bases). Germline V gene sequence: CDR1 SGHAT, CDR2 FQNNGV. There are 14 residues in the CDR3. Trimming shortened V by 3 bases and J by 2 bases, and 8 bases separated the two germline ends. CDR3 bases: TGTGCCAGCAGCTTCGAAGCGGCCTACAATGAGCAGTTCTTC. This translates into CASSFEAAYNEQFF.

The V call is TRBV6-6, the J call TRBJ1-2; D is undetermined. Germline CDR1 reads MNHNY; CDR2 reads SVGAGI (reference sequence). The CDR3 contains 14 residues. V lost 4 bases to trimming and J lost 7 bases, with 16 bases between them. CDR3: CASSSSVIRGGYTF. The CDR3 DNA follows: TGTGCCAGCAGTTCCTCCGTGATCCGCGGTGGCTACACCTTC.

This clone has just one count. This rearrangement joins TRBV9 to TRBJ2-5; D not resolved. Between the trimmed V and J ends, which lost 4 bases and 4 bases, there was a span of 8 bases. The CDR3 totals 12 residues. Germline values: CDR1 SGDLS, CDR2 YYNGEE. The DNA for the CDR3 is TGTGCCAGCAGCAACTACACAGAGACCCAGTACTTC. Translation: CASSNYTETQYF.

V gene TRBV7-2 combines with J gene TRBJ2-1; the D is unclear. Trimming took off 0 bases at V and 8 bases at J, with 14 bases between the two ends. This CDR3 spans 15 amino acids. Germline V gene sequence: CDR1 SGHTA, CDR2 FQGNSA. The CDR3: CASSLATGRSDEQFF. CDR3 DNA sequence: TGTGCCAGCAGCTTAGCGACTGGAAGGAGCGATGAGCAGTTCTTC.

The rearrangement joins TRBV10-2 to TRBJ2-5; maybe TRBD2 (6 bases). The CDR3 length is 14 residues. Germline assignment: CDR1 WSHSY and CDR2 SAAADI. Trimming removed 0 bases at V and 3 bases at J, with 8 bases between. The CDR3 loop is CASSESGGEETQYF. The CDR3 DNA reads as TGCGCCAGCAGTGAGTCCGGGGGAGAAGAGACCCAGTACTTC.

The chain employs TRBV29-1 and TRBJ2-5, with D perhaps matching TRBD1 (5 bases). CDR3 length: 15 amino acids. With 7 bases removed from V and 5 bases from J, the gap between germline ends came to 23 bases. Germline assignment: CDR1 SQVTM and CDR2 ANQGSEA. The CDR3 DNA reads TGCAGCGCCATGGGGCTCTGGCTAGACCGTGAGACCCAGTACTTC. Residues: CSAMGLWLDRETQYF.

This chain uses TRBV6-2 or TRBV6-3 with TRBJ2-1, with 14 bases identical to TRBD2. This CDR3 has 17 residues. Germline CDR1 reads MNHEY; CDR2 reads SVGEGT. Trimming took 2 bases from V and 5 from J; bases not matched to a gene: 5. As DNA, the CDR3 is TGTGCCAGCAGTTACCGCCGGGGACTAGCGGGGGACAATGAGCAGTTCTTC. Translation: CASSYRRGLAGDNEQFF.

The V gene is TRBV20-1, the J gene TRBJ1-2, with 7 nucleotides matching TRBD1. The germline gives CDR1 DFQATT, CDR2 SNEGSKA (reference sequence). The CDR3 length is 14 residues. The V gene end was trimmed by 3 bases and the J gene end by 3 bases; junction bases not matched to a gene: 7. CDR3 protein: CSASSYRGDYGYTF. In DNA form, the CDR3 reads TGCAGTGCTAGTTCCTACAGGGGCGACTATGGCTACACCTTC.

The V call is TRBV5-6, the J call TRBJ1-4, with 9 bases lining up with TRBD1. The CDR3 is 16 amino acids. Looked up from germline, CDR1 is SGHDT and CDR2 is YYEEEE. Trimming cost V 4 bases and J 3 bases; bases outside gene matches: 7. As DNA, the CDR3 is TGTGCCAGCAGCATGGACAGGGGCAGGGCTAATGAAAAACTGTTTTTT. Translated, it gives CASSMDRGRANEKLFF.

This rearrangement joins TRBV18 to TRBJ1-5; D is undetermined. The CDR3 is 16 residues long. V was cut by 6 bases and J by 0 bases, with 15 bases left in between. Germline V lookup: CDR1 KGHSH, CDR2 LQKENI. CDR3 sequence reads: CASSPSTVNSNQPQHF. The CDR3 bases are TGTGCCAGCTCGCCAAGCACAGTTAATAGCAATCAGCCCCAGCATTTT.

The chain joins TRBV7-8 to TRBJ1-2; a weak D match, TRBD1 (5 bases). The CDR3 totals 18 residues. V was cut by 5 bases and J by 8 bases, with 30 bases left in between. Per germline, CDR1 SGHVS and CDR2 FQNEAQ. CDR3 region: CASSRIRGSGGSPRGYTF. CDR3 sequence (DNA): TGTGCCAGCAGCCGTATCCGGGGGAGCGGCGGGAGTCCTAGGGGCTACACCTTC.

This clone has only one observation. This chain uses TRBV24-1 with TRBJ2-1; TRBD1 matches at 9 bases. Losses at the gene ends were 2 bases for V and 9 bases for J; bases not matched to a gene: 7. The CDR3 extends over 15 amino acids. Germline CDR1 and CDR2: KGHDR and SFDVKD. As DNA, the CDR3 is TGTGCCACCAGTGATTGGGGACAGGGTAGTGTTGAGCAGTTCTTC. The encoded protein is CATSDWGQGSVEQFF.

The V gene is TRBV7-9, the J gene TRBJ1-6, with D unresolved. V gave up 5 bases and J gave up 9 bases, with 17 bases separating them. Germline V lookup: CDR1 SEHNR, CDR2 FQNEAQ (reference sequence). This CDR3 comprises 15 residues. The CDR3 spells CASSLRTGIGSPLHF. The CDR3 DNA follows: TGTGCCAGCAGCCTCCGGACGGGAATAGGTTCACCCCTCCACTTT.

CDR3 in amino acids: CASSETYANTGELFF. CDR3 in DNA: TGTGCCAGCAGTGAAACTTACGCGAACACCGGGGAGCTGTTTTTT. The chain joins TRBV25-1 to TRBJ2-2; D remains unclear. From germline, CDR1 is MGHDK and CDR2 SYGVNS. Trimming cost V 2 bases and J 0 bases, with 7 bases left between them. The CDR3 consists of 15 residues.

V and J are TRBV19 and TRBJ1-1; 7 nucleotides match TRBD1. The ends lost 10 bases at V and 5 bases at J; junction bases unmatched: 19. The CDR3 has 16 amino acids. Germline V lookup: CDR1 LNHDA, CDR2 SQIVND (reference sequence). The CDR3 loop is CATRSFGHKQGTEAFF. The CDR3 nucleotides read TGTGCCACACGGTCTTTCGGTCATAAACAGGGGACTGAAGCTTTCTTT.

The rearrangement uses TRBV5-4 and TRBJ2-3, with 15 bases matching TRBD2. V gave up 4 bases and J gave up 6 bases; unmatched junction bases: 6. The length of the CDR3 is 16 residues. Per the germline V gene, CDR1 is SGHNT and CDR2 is YYREEE (reference sequence). The CDR3 DNA reads as TGTGCCAGCAGCGACGGGACTAGCGGGGGGAGGGATACGCAGTATTTT. Its protein product is CASSDGTSGGRDTQYF.

This clone was detected once. The gene calls are TRBV28 and TRBJ1-2, with D unresolved. V was cut by 7 bases and J by 0 bases, with 6 bases left in between. CDR1 and CDR2 from the germline V gene are MDHEN and SYDVKM. This CDR3 has 12 residues. The CDR3 loop is CASTLSNYGYTF. CDR3 nucleotide sequence: TGTGCCAGCACCCTTTCTAACTATGGCTACACCTTC.

V usage is TRBV27 and J usage is TRBJ2-4; unclear D gene. CDR1 is MNHEY and CDR2 is SMNVEV in the germline V gene (reference sequence). V was clipped by 6 bases and J by 7 bases, with 13 bases between them. The CDR3 covers 13 residues. The CDR3 spells CASSALPLNIQYF. DNA for the CDR3: TGTGCCAGCAGCGCCCTTCCACTGAACATTCAGTACTTC.

J is TRBJ2-2 and V is TRBV25-1, with 10 bases aligning to TRBD2. Per the germline V gene, CDR1 is MGHDK and CDR2 is SYGVNS. Trimming at V came to 3 bases and at J to 2 bases, leaving 3 bases not matched to a gene. The CDR3 loop spans 16 amino acids. CDR3 coding DNA: TGTGCCAGCAGTGATCGGACTAGCGGAAACACCGGGGAGCTGTTTTTT. Its protein product is CASSDRTSGNTGELFF.

A few counts support this clone. V usage is TRBV11-3 and J usage is TRBJ2-1; D possibly corresponds to TRBD2 (5 bases). Germline loops: CDR1 SGHNT, CDR2 YENEEA. V gave up 3 bases and J gave up 4 bases, with 10 bases separating them. This CDR3 comprises 14 residues. CDR3 loop: CASSFGGLYNEQFF. For the CDR3, the DNA is TGTGCCAGCAGCTTTGGCGGGCTGTACAATGAGCAGTTCTTC.

The chain recombines TRBV4-2 with TRBJ1-5; D unclear. V was cut by 0 bases and J by 5 bases, with 5 bases left in between. The germline gives CDR1 LGHNA, CDR2 YNFKEQ. The CDR3 is 13 amino acids. This CDR3 reads CASSQDLYQPQHF. In DNA form, the CDR3 reads TGTGCCAGCAGCCAAGATCTTTATCAGCCCCAGCATTTT.